A single sample gave rise to the 26 T cell receptor beta chains below, sequenced in a study of control samples from healthy donors and cancer patients. The method was immunoSEQ multiplex PCR; TCRdb's version includes in-frame clones alone and lacks a portion of them. The top ten clones hold 11% to 15% of a sample with around 150,000 clones, about 95% of them seen once. Sample: PBMCs. The receptors derive from a man aged 55 to 70 with colorectal cancer.

The J gene is TRBJ1-1, the V gene TRBV18, with D hard to call. V lost 1 base and J 6 bases, leaving 12 bases between the germline ends. The CDR3 loop spans 14 amino acids. Germline CDR1 reads KGHSH; CDR2 reads LQKENI. CDR3 sequence: CASSPRGGEPEAFF. As DNA, the CDR3 is TGTGCCAGCTCACCACGGGGAGGAGAGCCTGAAGCTTTCTTT.

The chain is built from TRBV20-1 and TRBJ1-1; possible D gene TRBD1, 6 bases. V was shortened by 3 bases and J by 4 bases, with 15 bases between the two germline ends. Germline V gene sequence: CDR1 DFQATT, CDR2 SNEGSKA (reference sequence). This CDR3 has 14 residues. CDR3 protein: CSASDGGYSTEAFF. The DNA for the CDR3 is TGCAGTGCTAGTGACGGGGGCTACAGCACTGAAGCTTTCTTT.

This rearrangement joins TRBV7-2 to TRBJ2-5; 7 bases match TRBD2. The V gene end was trimmed by 3 bases and the J gene end by 5 bases; junction bases not matched to a gene: 9. The germline CDR1 and CDR2 sequences are SGHTA and FQGNSA. The CDR3 loop spans 15 amino acids. The CDR3 DNA is TGTGCCAGCAGCTTGGGGGGGACCGTCCAGGAGACCCAGTACTTC. This codes for CASSLGGTVQETQYF. Variable domain in full (rest from reference TRBV7-2 and TRBJ2-5): GAGVSQSPSNKVTEKGKDVELRCDPISGHTALYWYRQSLGQGLEFLIYFQGNSAPDKSGLPSDRFSAERTGGSVSTLTIQRTQQEDSAVYLCASSLGGTVQETQYFGPGTRLLVL.

The genes are TRBV28 and TRBJ1-3; D uncertain. Germline V gene lookup returns CDR1 MDHEN and CDR2 SYDVKM. The V gene lost 2 bases and the J gene lost 0 bases, with 11 bases spanning the gap. The CDR3 consists of 16 residues. CDR3 in DNA: TGTGCCAGCAGTTTAGCCAGCGGGAGCTCTGGAAACACCATATATTTT. It encodes CASSLASGSSGNTIYF.

CDR3: CASTRDREETQYF. The CDR3 DNA is TGTGCCAGCACCAGGGACAGGGAAGAGACCCAGTACTTC. The genes are TRBV7-2 and TRBJ2-5, with TRBD1 matching over 9 bases. Germline trimming cut 7 bases from V and 3 bases from J; bases unmatched to any gene: 3. The length of the CDR3 is 13 residues. Germline CDR1 reads SGHTA; CDR2 reads FQGNSA.

The chain recombines TRBV5-1 with TRBJ1-6; tentatively, D is TRBD1 (6 bases). Germline CDR1 is SGHRS and CDR2 is YFSETQ. Trimming pared 3 bases from V and 5 bases from J, leaving 9 bases between. The CDR3 is 14 residues long. CDR3 DNA: TGCGCCAGCAGCTCCGACAGGAATAATTCACCCCTCCACTTT. This translates into CASSSDRNNSPLHF.

This chain connects TRBV6-6 to TRBJ2-3, with 7 bases that match TRBD2. This CDR3 region has 15 residues. After removal of 5 bases from V and 2 bases from J, the junction contained 7 bases not matched to a gene. From germline, CDR1 is MNHNY and CDR2 SVGAGI (reference sequence). CDR3 residues: CASSVSGRITDTQYF. DNA for the CDR3: TGTGCCAGCAGTGTTAGCGGGCGGATCACAGATACGCAGTATTTT.

The chain joins TRBV3-1 (or the pseudogene TRBV3-2) to TRBJ1-4; 8 bases align to TRBD1. From germline, CDR1 is LGHDT and CDR2 YNNKEL (reference sequence). The ends lost 1 base at V and 5 bases at J; junction bases unmatched: 6. This CDR3 contains 16 residues. In DNA form, the CDR3 reads TGTGCCAGCAGCCAAGTCCCCCGGGACAGGAATGAAAAACTGTTTTTT. Protein sequence: CASSQVPRDRNEKLFF.

The chain joins TRBV2 to TRBJ1-1, with D possibly TRBD1 on 6 matching bases. V dropped 6 bases and J dropped 5 bases, with 16 bases sitting between them. Germline V CDR1 and CDR2: SNHLY, FYNNEI. This CDR3 has 14 residues. DNA for the CDR3: TGTGCCAGCAGCGGGGACATCCTTACGACTGAAGCTTTCTTT. It translates to CASSGDILTTEAFF.

DNA for the CDR3: TGCGCCAGCAGCTTAATGCAAAGCTCCTACAATGAGCAGTTCTTC. Encoded protein: CASSLMQSSYNEQFF. This chain joins TRBV5-1 and TRBJ2-1, with unresolved D. Germline-derived CDR1 and CDR2 are SGHRS and YFSETQ. The CDR3 consists of 15 residues. V was pared by 2 bases and J by 0 bases, with 9 bases between.

The genes are TRBV11-2 and TRBJ1-1, with a possible D match to TRBD1 (5 bases). V lost 4 bases, J lost 2 bases, and 11 bases lay in between. The CDR3 has 14 residues. CDR1 and CDR2 from the germline V gene are SGHAT and FQNNGV. The CDR3 DNA reads TGTGCCAGCAGCTCGACAGCGGGCAACACTGAAGCTTTCTTT. Its translation: CASSSTAGNTEAFF.

This chain joins TRBV18 and TRBJ1-4; TRBD1 might be the D (6 bases). Germline CDR1 reads KGHSH; CDR2 reads LQKENI. Trimming removed 5 bases from V and 3 bases from J, with 13 bases in between. This CDR3 contains 15 residues. The CDR3 nucleotides are TGTGCCAGCTCATTAAACAGGGAGTCTAATGAAAAACTGTTTTTT. Translating it yields CASSLNRESNEKLFF.

The chain uses TRBV24-1 and TRBJ2-2; D is tentatively TRBD1 or TRBD2 (5 bases each). Germline-derived CDR1 and CDR2 are KGHDR and SFDVKD. V lost 5 bases, J lost 7 bases, and 7 bases lay in between. CDR3 size: 12 residues. Here the CDR3 reads CATSGGNGELFF. The CDR3 DNA reads as TGTGCCACCAGTGGGGGGAACGGGGAGCTGTTTTTT.

This clone appeared a few times. The V gene is TRBV9, the J gene TRBJ1-4; 7 positions agree with TRBD1. The V segment lost 3 bases and the J segment 5 bases; nucleotides outside the gene matches: 7. The CDR3 spans 15 residues. Per germline, CDR1 SGDLS and CDR2 YYNGEE. This chain's CDR3 is CASSGVTGKNEKLFF. The CDR3 DNA sequence: TGTGCCAGCAGCGGGGTGACAGGGAAGAATGAAAAACTGTTTTTT.

The chain couples TRBV30 to TRBJ2-7; tentative D call: TRBD1 (6 bases). The CDR3 sequence is 13 residues long. Trimming took off 3 bases at V and 0 bases at J, with 9 bases between the two ends. Germline CDR1 and CDR2: GTSNPN and SVGIG (reference sequence). The CDR3 is CAWRDSSSYEQYF. The CDR3 region has the DNA TGTGCCTGGAGGGACAGTAGCTCCTACGAGCAGTACTTC.

The chain has TRBV3-1 (or the pseudogene TRBV3-2) and TRBJ1-5, with 8 positions matching TRBD1. The junction had 16 bases not matched to a gene; V was cut back by 3 bases and J by 6 bases. The CDR3 totals 18 residues. The germline CDR1 and CDR2 sequences are LGHDT and YNNKEL (reference sequence). The CDR3: CASSHGGGTTGGGQPQHF. For the CDR3, the DNA is TGTGCCAGCAGCCACGGCGGGGGGACTACAGGGGGAGGTCAGCCCCAGCATTTT.

The chain carries TRBV5-5 and TRBJ2-5; D is perhaps TRBD2 (5 bases). This CDR3 is 12 amino acids long. V was clipped by 4 bases and J by 2 bases, with 6 bases between them. Germline assignment: CDR1 SGHKS and CDR2 YYEKEE (reference sequence). CDR3 nucleotides: TGTGCCAGCAGCCCGGGGCAAGAGACCCAGTACTTC. Its protein is CASSPGQETQYF.

The genes are TRBV14 and TRBJ1-4; D gene ambiguous. The CDR3 is made up of 14 amino acids. Trimming took 4 bases from V and 0 from J, leaving 6 bases between them. The V gene's germline CDR1 is SGHDN and CDR2 FVKESK. DNA for the CDR3: TGTGCCAGCAGCCCCCGTTCAACTAATGAAAAACTGTTTTTT. Protein product: CASSPRSTNEKLFF.

The V and J genes are TRBV24-1 and TRBJ2-2; D is undetermined. The CDR3 contains 14 residues. Germline values: CDR1 KGHDR, CDR2 SFDVKD. V dropped 1 base and J dropped 5 bases, with 7 bases sitting between them. As DNA, the CDR3 is TGTGCCACCAGTGATTTAGAAGGGACCGGGGAGCTGTTTTTT. Residues: CATSDLEGTGELFF.

This chain links TRBV7-2 with TRBJ2-2, with D perhaps being TRBD1 or TRBD2 (5 bases each). The V and J ends lost 6 bases and 7 bases respectively, with 21 bases between them. CDR3 length: 16 residues. The germline V gene encodes CDR1 SGHTA and CDR2 FQGNSA. CDR3 in DNA: TGTGCCAGCAGTTCTACCCCCGGGACGTCGGGCGGGGAGCTGTTTTTT. As protein: CASSSTPGTSGGELFF.

The rearrangement joins TRBV19 to TRBJ1-2; 9 nucleotides line up with TRBD1. V lost 3 bases and J lost 7; bases outside the gene matches: 12. CDR1 and CDR2 from the germline V gene are LNHDA and SQIVND (reference sequence). This CDR3 has 16 residues. This CDR3 reads CASSMGTGFVSGGYTF. In DNA, the CDR3 is TGTGCCAGTAGTATGGGGACAGGGTTCGTCTCCGGTGGCTACACCTTC.

The CDR3 region is CASSFTPDRGNGYTF. The CDR3 DNA reads TGTGCCAGCAGCTTTACTCCCGACAGGGGGAATGGCTACACCTTC. V usage is TRBV7-9 and J usage is TRBJ1-2, with TRBD1 matching 9 bases. After removal of 3 bases from V and 6 bases from J, the junction contained 8 bases not matched to a gene. The CDR3 sequence is 15 residues long. The germline V gene encodes CDR1 SEHNR and CDR2 FQNEAQ (reference sequence).

The chain has TRBV7-8 and TRBJ2-2; possible D gene TRBD2, 6 bases. Germline CDR1 is SGHVS and CDR2 is FQNEAQ. V shed 1 base and J shed 5 bases, with 14 bases lying between them. The CDR3 loop spans 16 amino acids. This chain's CDR3 is CASSLERVLSTGELFF. CDR3 bases: TGTGCCAGCAGCTTAGAGCGGGTACTAAGTACCGGGGAGCTGTTTTTT.

The chain employs TRBV7-9 and TRBJ1-4; D uncertain. The germline V and J ends were trimmed by 0 bases and 2 bases, with 4 bases remaining between them. This CDR3 contains 14 residues. Per the germline V gene, CDR1 is SEHNR and CDR2 is FQNEAQ (reference sequence). CDR3: CASSLAGTNEKLFF. The CDR3 bases are TGTGCCAGCAGCTTAGCCGGTACTAATGAAAAACTGTTTTTT.

The chain recombines TRBV19 with TRBJ1-3, with 8 bases aligning to TRBD1. V was pared by 9 bases and J by 4 bases, with 8 bases of the junction left unmatched. This CDR3 comprises 14 residues. Per germline, CDR1 LNHDA and CDR2 SQIVND (reference sequence). CDR3 region: CASRRTGLGNTIYF. CDR3 bases: TGTGCCAGCCGTCGGACAGGGTTAGGAAACACCATATATTTT.

The genes are TRBV11-2 and TRBJ2-5, with TRBD2 matching over 10 bases. The CDR3 spans 15 residues. Germline assignment: CDR1 SGHAT and CDR2 FQNNGV. Trimming at V came to 5 bases and at J to 1 base, leaving 4 bases not matched to a gene. CDR3 sequence: CASSLLAGPQETQYF. The CDR3 DNA reads TGTGCCAGCAGCCTACTAGCGGGACCCCAAGAGACCCAGTACTTC.